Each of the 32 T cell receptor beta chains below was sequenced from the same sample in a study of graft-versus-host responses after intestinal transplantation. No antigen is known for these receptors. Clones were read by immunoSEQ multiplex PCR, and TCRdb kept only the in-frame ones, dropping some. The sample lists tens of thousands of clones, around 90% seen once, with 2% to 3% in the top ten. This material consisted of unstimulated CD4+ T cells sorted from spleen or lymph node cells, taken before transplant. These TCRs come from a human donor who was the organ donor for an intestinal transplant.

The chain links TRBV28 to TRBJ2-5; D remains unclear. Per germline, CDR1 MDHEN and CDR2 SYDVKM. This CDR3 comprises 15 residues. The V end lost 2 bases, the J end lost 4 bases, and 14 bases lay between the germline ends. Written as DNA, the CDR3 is TGTGCCAGCAGTTTAAGTTTTTCCCGTGGAGAGACCCAGTACTTC. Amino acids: CASSLSFSRGETQYF. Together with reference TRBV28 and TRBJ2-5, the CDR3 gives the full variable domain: DVKVTQSSRYLVKRTGEKVFLECVQDMDHENMFWYRQDPGLGLRLIYFSYDVKMKEKGDIPEGYSVSREKKERFSLILESASTNQTSMYLCASSLSFSRGETQYFGPGTRLLVL.

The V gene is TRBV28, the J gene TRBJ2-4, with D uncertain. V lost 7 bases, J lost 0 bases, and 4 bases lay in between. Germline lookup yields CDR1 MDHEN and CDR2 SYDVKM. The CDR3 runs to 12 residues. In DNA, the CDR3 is TGTGCCAGCATTCTAGCCAAAAACATTCAGTACTTC. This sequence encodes CASILAKNIQYF.

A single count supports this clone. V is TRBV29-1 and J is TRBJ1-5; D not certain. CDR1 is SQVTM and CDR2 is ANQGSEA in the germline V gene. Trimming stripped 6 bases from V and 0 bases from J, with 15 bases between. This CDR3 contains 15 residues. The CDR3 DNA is TGCAGCGTGGTGGAGGGCGACTATAGCAATCAGCCCCAGCATTTT. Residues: CSVVEGDYSNQPQHF.

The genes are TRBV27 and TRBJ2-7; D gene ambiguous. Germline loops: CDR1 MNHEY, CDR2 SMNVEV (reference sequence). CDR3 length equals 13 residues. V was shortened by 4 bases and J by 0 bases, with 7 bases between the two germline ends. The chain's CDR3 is CASSSTLSYEQYF. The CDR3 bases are TGTGCCAGCAGTTCGACACTCTCCTACGAGCAGTACTTC.

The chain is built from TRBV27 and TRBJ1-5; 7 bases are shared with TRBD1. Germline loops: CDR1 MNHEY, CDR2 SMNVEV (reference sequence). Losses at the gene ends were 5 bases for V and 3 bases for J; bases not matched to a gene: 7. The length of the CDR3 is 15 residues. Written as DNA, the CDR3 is TGTGCCAGCAGTCCGCCGGGACAGTACAATCAGCCCCAGCATTTT. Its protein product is CASSPPGQYNQPQHF.

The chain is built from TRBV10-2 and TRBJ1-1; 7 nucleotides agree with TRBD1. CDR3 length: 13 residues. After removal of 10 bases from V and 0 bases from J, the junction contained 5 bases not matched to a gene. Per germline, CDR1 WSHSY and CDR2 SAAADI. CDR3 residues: CATSDRLNTEAFF. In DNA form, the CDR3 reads TGCGCCACCTCGGACAGGTTGAACACTGAAGCTTTCTTT.

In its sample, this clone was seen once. The CDR3 loop reads CASSLGQSHEQYF. CDR3 nucleotide sequence: TGCGCCAGCAGCTTGGGACAGTCCCACGAGCAGTACTTC. The chain joins TRBV5-1 to TRBJ2-7; a possible D gene is TRBD1 (5 bases). Germline values: CDR1 SGHRS, CDR2 YFSETQ. This CDR3 is 13 amino acids long. Trimming removed 0 bases from V and 5 bases from J, with 9 bases in between. Full variable domain (outside the CDR3, taken from reference TRBV5-1 and TRBJ2-7): KAGVTQTPRYLIKTRGQQVTLSCSPISGHRSVSWYQQTPGQGLQFLFEYFSETQRNKGNFPGRFSGRQFSNSRSEMNVSTLELGDSALYLCASSLGQSHEQYFGPGTRLTVT.

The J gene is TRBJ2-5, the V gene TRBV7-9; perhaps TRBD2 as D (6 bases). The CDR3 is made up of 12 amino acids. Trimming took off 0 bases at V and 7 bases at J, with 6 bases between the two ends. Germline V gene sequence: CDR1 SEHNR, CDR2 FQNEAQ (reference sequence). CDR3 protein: CASSLAGGTQYF. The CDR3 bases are TGTGCCAGCAGCTTAGCCGGGGGGACCCAGTACTTC.

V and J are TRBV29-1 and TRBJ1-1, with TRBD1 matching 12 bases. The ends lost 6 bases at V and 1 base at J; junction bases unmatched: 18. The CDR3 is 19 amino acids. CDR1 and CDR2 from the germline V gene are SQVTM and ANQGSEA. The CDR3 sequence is CSVAMIPGQGAGSNTEAFF. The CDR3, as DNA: TGCAGCGTCGCGATGATACCGGGACAGGGGGCTGGGTCGAACACTGAAGCTTTCTTT.

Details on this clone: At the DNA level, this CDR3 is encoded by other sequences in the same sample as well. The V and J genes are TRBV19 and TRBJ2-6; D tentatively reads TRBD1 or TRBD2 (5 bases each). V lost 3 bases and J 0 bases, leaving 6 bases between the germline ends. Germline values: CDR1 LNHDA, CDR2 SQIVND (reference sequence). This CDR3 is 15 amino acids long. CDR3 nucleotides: TGTGCCAGTAGTATTGGGGGCTCTGGGGCCAACGTCCTGACTTTC. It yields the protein CASSIGGSGANVLTF.

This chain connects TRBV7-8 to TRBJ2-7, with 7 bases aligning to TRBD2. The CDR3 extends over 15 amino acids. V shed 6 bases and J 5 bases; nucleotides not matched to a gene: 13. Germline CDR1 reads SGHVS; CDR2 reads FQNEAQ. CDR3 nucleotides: TGTGCCAGCAGGGCTAGCGGTACAGGTTCCCACGAGCAGTACTTC. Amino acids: CASRASGTGSHEQYF.

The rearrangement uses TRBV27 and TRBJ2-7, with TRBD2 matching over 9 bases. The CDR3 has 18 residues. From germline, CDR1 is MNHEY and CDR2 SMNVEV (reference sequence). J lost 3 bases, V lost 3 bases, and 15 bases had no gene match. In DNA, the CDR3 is TGTGCCAGCAGTTTGGTAGCGGGAGAAGTATGGGGCTTCTACGAGCAGTACTTC. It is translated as CASSLVAGEVWGFYEQYF.

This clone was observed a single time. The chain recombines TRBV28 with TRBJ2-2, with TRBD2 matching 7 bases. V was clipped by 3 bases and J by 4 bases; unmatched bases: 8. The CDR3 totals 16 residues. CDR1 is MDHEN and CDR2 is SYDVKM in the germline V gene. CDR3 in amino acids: CASSFHSSGGTGELFF. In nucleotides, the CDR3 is TGTGCCAGCAGTTTCCATTCTAGCGGCGGCACCGGGGAGCTGTTTTTT.

CDR3 in amino acids: CASSPHPPGTGGTRYEQYF. CDR3 nucleotides: TGTGCCAGTAGTCCACACCCTCCGGGAACAGGGGGCACCCGCTACGAGCAGTACTTC. The chain joins TRBV19 to TRBJ2-7; 9 positions match TRBD1. Per germline, CDR1 LNHDA and CDR2 SQIVND (reference sequence). V dropped 5 bases and J dropped 3; count of bases not matched to a gene: 20. The CDR3 length is 19 residues. The variable domain in full, with the rest retrieved from reference TRBV19 and TRBJ2-7, is DGGITQSPKYLFRKEGQNVTLSCEQNLNHDAMYWYRQDPGQGLRLIYYSQIVNDFQKGDIAEGYSVSREKKESFPLTVTSAQKNPTAFYLCASSPHPPGTGGTRYEQYFGPGTRLTVT.

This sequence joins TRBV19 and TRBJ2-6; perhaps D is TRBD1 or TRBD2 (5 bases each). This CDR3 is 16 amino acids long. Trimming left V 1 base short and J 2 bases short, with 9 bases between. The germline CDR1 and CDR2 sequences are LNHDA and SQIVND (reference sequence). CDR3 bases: TGTGCCAGTAGTATAGTGAGGGGAGCTGGGGCCAACGTCCTGACTTTC. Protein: CASSIVRGAGANVLTF.

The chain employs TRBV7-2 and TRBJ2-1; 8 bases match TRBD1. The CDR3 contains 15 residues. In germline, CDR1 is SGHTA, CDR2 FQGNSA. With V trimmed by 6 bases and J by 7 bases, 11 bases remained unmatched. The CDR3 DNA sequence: TGTGCCAGCAGTTTTGGACAGGGAAAGGGTAATGAGCAGTTCTTC. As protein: CASSFGQGKGNEQFF.

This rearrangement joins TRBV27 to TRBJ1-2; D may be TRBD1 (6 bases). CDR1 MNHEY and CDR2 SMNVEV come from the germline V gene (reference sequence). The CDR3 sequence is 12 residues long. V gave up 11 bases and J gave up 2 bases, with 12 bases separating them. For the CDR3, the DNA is TGTGCCCCACGGGGGGCGAACTATGGCTACACCTTC. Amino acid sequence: CAPRGANYGYTF.

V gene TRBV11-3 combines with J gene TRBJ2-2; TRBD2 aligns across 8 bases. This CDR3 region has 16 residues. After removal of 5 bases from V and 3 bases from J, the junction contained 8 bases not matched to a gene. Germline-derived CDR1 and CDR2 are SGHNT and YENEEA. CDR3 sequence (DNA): TGTGCCAGCAGCAGTCGGGGGGGCTTCGACACCGGGGAGCTGTTTTTT. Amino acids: CASSSRGGFDTGELFF.

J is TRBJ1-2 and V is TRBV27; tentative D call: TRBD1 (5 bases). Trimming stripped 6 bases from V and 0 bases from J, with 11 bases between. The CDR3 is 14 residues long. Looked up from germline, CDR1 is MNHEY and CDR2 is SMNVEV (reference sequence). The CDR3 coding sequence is TGTGCCAGCAGACTGGGACCGGCTAACTATGGCTACACCTTC. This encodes CASRLGPANYGYTF.

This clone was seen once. CDR3 nucleotide sequence: TGTGCCAGCAGCCCCCTAGCGGGAATGTACGAGCAGTACTTC. Its translation: CASSPLAGMYEQYF. This chain connects TRBV7-2 to TRBJ2-7, with 9 bases matching TRBD2. V gave up 5 bases and J gave up 4 bases; unmatched junction bases: 6. Per the germline V gene, CDR1 is SGHTA and CDR2 is FQGNSA. The CDR3 contains 14 residues.

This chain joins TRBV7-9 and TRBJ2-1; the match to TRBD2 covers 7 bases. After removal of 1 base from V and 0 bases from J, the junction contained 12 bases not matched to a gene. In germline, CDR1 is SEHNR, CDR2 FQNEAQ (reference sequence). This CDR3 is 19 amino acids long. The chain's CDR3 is CASSLGGLKGPSSYNEQFF. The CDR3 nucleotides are TGTGCCAGCAGCTTAGGGGGACTAAAGGGCCCCAGCTCCTACAATGAGCAGTTCTTC. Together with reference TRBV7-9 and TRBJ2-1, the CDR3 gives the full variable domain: DTGVSQNPRHKITKRGQNVTFRCDPISEHNRLYWYRQTLGQGPEFLTYFQNEAQLEKSRLLSDRFSAERPKGSFSTLEIQRTEQGDSAMYLCASSLGGLKGPSSYNEQFFGPGTRLTVL.

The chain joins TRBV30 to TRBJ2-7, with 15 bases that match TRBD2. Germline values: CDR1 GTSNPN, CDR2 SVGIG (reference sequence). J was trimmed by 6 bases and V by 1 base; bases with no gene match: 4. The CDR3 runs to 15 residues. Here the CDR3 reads CAWSETGLAGGEQYF. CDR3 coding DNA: TGTGCCTGGAGTGAGACGGGACTAGCGGGAGGCGAGCAGTACTTC. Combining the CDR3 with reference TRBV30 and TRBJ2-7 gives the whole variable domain SQTIHQWPATLVQPVGSPLSLECTVEGTSNPNLYWYRQAAGRGLQLLFYSVGIGQISSEVPQNLSASRPQDRQFILSSKKLLLSDSGFYLCAWSETGLAGGEQYFGPGTRLTVT.

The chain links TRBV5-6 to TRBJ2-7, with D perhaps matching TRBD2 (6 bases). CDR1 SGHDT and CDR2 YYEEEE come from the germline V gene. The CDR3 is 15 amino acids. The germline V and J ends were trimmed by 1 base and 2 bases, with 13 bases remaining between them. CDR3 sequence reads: CASSLLLGGTYEQYF. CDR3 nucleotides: TGTGCCAGCAGCTTGCTCCTAGGCGGGACCTACGAGCAGTACTTC.

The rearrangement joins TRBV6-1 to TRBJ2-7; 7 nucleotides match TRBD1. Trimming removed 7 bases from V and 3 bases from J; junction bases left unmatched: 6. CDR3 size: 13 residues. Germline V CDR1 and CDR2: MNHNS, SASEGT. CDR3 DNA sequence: TGTGCCAGCATGGGACAGCCAGACTACGAGCAGTACTTC. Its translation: CASMGQPDYEQYF.

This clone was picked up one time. CDR3 coding DNA: TGTGCCAGCAGCCGGTTTGGGGCATACAATGAGCAGTTCTTC. Protein: CASSRFGAYNEQFF. J is TRBJ2-1 and V is TRBV14, with D perhaps matching TRBD1 (5 bases). The CDR3 sequence is 14 residues long. The germline V and J ends were trimmed by 4 bases and 4 bases, with 11 bases remaining between them. Per the germline V gene, CDR1 is SGHDN and CDR2 is FVKESK.

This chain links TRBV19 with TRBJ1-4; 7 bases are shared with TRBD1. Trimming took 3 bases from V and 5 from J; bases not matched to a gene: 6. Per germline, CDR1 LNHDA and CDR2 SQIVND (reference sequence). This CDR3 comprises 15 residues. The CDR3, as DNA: TGTGCCAGTAGTATCGACAGGGCCCGGAATGAAAAACTGTTTTTT. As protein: CASSIDRARNEKLFF. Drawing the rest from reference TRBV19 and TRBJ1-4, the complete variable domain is DGGITQSPKYLFRKEGQNVTLSCEQNLNHDAMYWYRQDPGQGLRLIYYSQIVNDFQKGDIAEGYSVSREKKESFPLTVTSAQKNPTAFYLCASSIDRARNEKLFFGSGTQLSVL.

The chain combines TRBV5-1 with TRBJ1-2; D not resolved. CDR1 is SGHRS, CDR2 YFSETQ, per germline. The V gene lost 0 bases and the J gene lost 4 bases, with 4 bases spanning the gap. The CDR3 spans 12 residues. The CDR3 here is CASSLASYGYTF. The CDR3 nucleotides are TGCGCCAGCAGCTTGGCCAGCTATGGCTACACCTTC. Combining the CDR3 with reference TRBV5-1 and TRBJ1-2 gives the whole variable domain KAGVTQTPRYLIKTRGQQVTLSCSPISGHRSVSWYQQTPGQGLQFLFEYFSETQRNKGNFPGRFSGRQFSNSRSEMNVSTLELGDSALYLCASSLASYGYTFGSGTRLTVV.

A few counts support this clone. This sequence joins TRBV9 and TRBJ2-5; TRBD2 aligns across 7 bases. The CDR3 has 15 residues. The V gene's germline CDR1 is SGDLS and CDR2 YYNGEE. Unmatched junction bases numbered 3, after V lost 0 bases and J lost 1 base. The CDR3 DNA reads TGTGCCAGCAGCGTAGCGCCTAGCGGCCAAGAGACCCAGTACTTC. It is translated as CASSVAPSGQETQYF.

The CDR3 here is CASSNPGETDTQYF. The CDR3 region has the DNA TGTGCCAGTAGCAACCCAGGGGAAACAGATACGCAGTATTTT. The rearrangement uses TRBV19 and TRBJ2-3; D may be TRBD1 (6 bases). In germline, CDR1 is LNHDA, CDR2 SQIVND (reference sequence). V lost 6 bases to trimming and J lost 3 bases, with 13 bases between them. The CDR3 is made up of 14 amino acids.

CDR3 amino acids: CAWSPGNEQFF. The CDR3 DNA sequence: TGTGCCTGGAGTCCCGGGAATGAGCAGTTCTTC. This sequence joins TRBV30 and TRBJ2-1; D is undetermined. V was shortened by 2 bases and J by 7 bases, with 6 bases between the two germline ends. Germline V gives CDR1 GTSNPN, CDR2 SVGIG (reference sequence). This CDR3 contains 11 residues.

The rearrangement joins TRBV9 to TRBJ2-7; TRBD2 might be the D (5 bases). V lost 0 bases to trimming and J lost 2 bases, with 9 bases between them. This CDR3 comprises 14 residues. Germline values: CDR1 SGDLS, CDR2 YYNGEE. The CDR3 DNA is TGTGCCAGCAGCGTAGGGACTGGCGCCTACGAGCAGTACTTC. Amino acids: CASSVGTGAYEQYF.

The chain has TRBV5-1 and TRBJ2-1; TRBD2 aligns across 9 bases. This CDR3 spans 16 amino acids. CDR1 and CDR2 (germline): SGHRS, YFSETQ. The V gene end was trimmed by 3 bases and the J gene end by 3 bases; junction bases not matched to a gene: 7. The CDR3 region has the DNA TGCGCCAGCAGCTCCTCTAGCGGGGAAGGCTACAATGAGCAGTTCTTC. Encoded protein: CASSSSSGEGYNEQFF. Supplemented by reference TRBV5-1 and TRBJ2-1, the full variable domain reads KAGVTQTPRYLIKTRGQQVTLSCSPISGHRSVSWYQQTPGQGLQFLFEYFSETQRNKGNFPGRFSGRQFSNSRSEMNVSTLELGDSALYLCASSSSSGEGYNEQFFGPGTRLTVL.